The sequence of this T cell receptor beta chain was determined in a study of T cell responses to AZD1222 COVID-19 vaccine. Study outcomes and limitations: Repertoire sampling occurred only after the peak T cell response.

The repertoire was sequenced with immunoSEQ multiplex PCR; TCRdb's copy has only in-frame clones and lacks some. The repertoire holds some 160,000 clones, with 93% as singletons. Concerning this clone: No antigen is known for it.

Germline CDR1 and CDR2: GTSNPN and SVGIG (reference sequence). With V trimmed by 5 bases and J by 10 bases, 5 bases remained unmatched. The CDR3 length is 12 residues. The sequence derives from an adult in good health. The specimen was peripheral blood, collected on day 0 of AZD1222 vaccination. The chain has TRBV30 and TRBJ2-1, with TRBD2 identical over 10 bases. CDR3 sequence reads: CAWATSGLEQFF. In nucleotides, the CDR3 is TGTGCCTGGGCGACTAGCGGGTTGGAGCAGTTCTTC.